These T cell receptor beta chains were read from a single sample in a study of T cell responses to AZD1222 COVID-19 vaccine. Using immunoSEQ multiplex PCR, the repertoire was profiled, and TCRdb retains in-frame clones only, with some absent. The repertoire holds about 210,000 clones, around 94% seen once, with approximately 1.5% in the top ten. The sequenced sample was peripheral blood, obtained 28 days after the second dose of the MenACWY control vaccine. Every receptor here comes from an adult who received the MenACWY meningococcal vaccine as a control. The CDR3 runs from the conserved cysteine through the conserved F or W. D genes are given only for firm matches. Expanded clones are given a class, and other clones once, few, many or no size at all.

clone size	V gene	J gene	D gene	CDR3 DNA	CDR3 protein
once	TRBV5-1	TRBJ1-4	TRBD1	TGCGCCAGCAGCTTCGGACAGGGTCGGGAAAAACTGTTTTTT	CASSFGQGREKLFF
.	TRBV6-5	TRBJ1-2	.	TGTGCCAGCAGCCAAACAGGTGCCTATGGCTACACCTTC	CASSQTGAYGYTF
.	TRBV15	TRBJ1-6	.	TGTGCCACCAGAGCGGGACGGTATAATTCACCCCTCCACTTT	CATRAGRYNSPLHF
.	TRBV6-5	TRBJ1-3	.	TGTGCCAGCGAAATTCTTGGCTCTGGAAACACCATATATTTT	CASEILGSGNTIYF
.	TRBV6-2/TRBV6-3	TRBJ2-3	TRBD1	TGTGCCAGCAGCTCCTCTGGACAGGTCACAGATACGCAGTATTTT	CASSSSGQVTDTQYF
.	TRBV19	TRBJ1-2	.	TGTGCCAGTAATCGACAACTTGACTATGGCTACACCTTC	CASNRQLDYGYTF
.	TRBV7-2	TRBJ2-4	TRBD1	TGTGCCAGCAGCCGTCCGGGACAGGGGTTAGGCATTCAGTACTTC	CASSRPGQGLGIQYF
.	TRBV2	TRBJ1-5	.	TGTGCCAGCAGTGGGGACAGCAATCAGCCCCAGCATTTT	CASSGDSNQPQHF
.	TRBV7-8	TRBJ2-1	.	TGTGCCAGCAGCTTAGACAGGTTAAGCTCCTACAATGAGCAGTTCTTC	CASSLDRLSSYNEQFF
.	TRBV7-6	TRBJ2-2	TRBD2	TGTGCCAGCAGCCAGAGCGGGGCGAACACCGGGGAGCTGTTTTTT	CASSQSGANTGELFF
.	TRBV29-1	TRBJ2-7	TRBD1	TGCAGCGTTGAAGATTGGGACAGGGGGTCTCTCTCCTACGAGCAGTACTTC	CSVEDWDRGSLSYEQYF
.	TRBV14	TRBJ2-6	TRBD1	TGTGCCAGCAGCCTCCGTCCGGGACAGGCCTTTCTCGGGGCCAACGTCCTGACTTTC	CASSLRPGQAFLGANVLTF
.	TRBV28	TRBJ1-1	.	TGTGCCAGCACATTCCCCCCCGGCACTGAAGCTTTCTTT	CASTFPPGTEAFF
.	TRBV9	TRBJ2-1	TRBD2	TGTGCCAGCAGCGTAGAGGCTAGCGGACGATACTGGGAGCAGTTCTTC	CASSVEASGRYWEQFF
.	TRBV4-1	TRBJ1-1	.	TGCGCCAGCAGCCCTCGGGGGGCGCGGAACACTGAAGCTTTCTTT	CASSPRGARNTEAFF
.	TRBV7-6	TRBJ2-1	.	TGTGCCAGCAGCTTAGCGTTGGGTCTACCCTACAATGAGCAGTTCTTC	CASSLALGLPYNEQFF
.	TRBV7-9	TRBJ1-6	.	TGTGCCAGCAGCTTAGAAGCGGGGTATAATTCACCCCTCCACTTT	CASSLEAGYNSPLHF
.	TRBV2	TRBJ1-1	.	TGTGCCAGCAGTACAGGGTTTCTAGGTACTGAAGCTTTCTTT	CASSTGFLGTEAFF
.	TRBV28	TRBJ1-3	.	TGTGCCAGCAGTTTAACCCCAGACGGAAACACCATATATTTT	CASSLTPDGNTIYF
once	TRBV4-2	TRBJ1-2	.	TGTGCCAGCAGCCAAGATCCGGCGGATAACTATGGCTACACCTTC	CASSQDPADNYGYTF
.	TRBV7-6	TRBJ2-3	.	TGTGCCAGCAGCTTACAGGTGGCGCAGTATTTT	CASSLQVAQYF
.	TRBV2	TRBJ2-7	.	TGTGCCAGCAGTAAACACTCCTACGAGCAGTACTTC	CASSKHSYEQYF
.	TRBV10-3	TRBJ1-2	.	TGTGCCATCAGTGGGGGAGGGGGACGAGACTATGGCTACACCTTC	CAISGGGGRDYGYTF
.	TRBV21-1	TRBJ1-4	.	TGTGCCAGCAGCAAAGCGCTCGGGGAAAATGAAATACTGTTTTTT	CASSKALGENEILFF
.	TRBV19	TRBJ1-5	.	TGTGCCAGTAGTGGGACATTTAATCAGCCCCAGCATTTT	CASSGTFNQPQHF
few	TRBV27	TRBJ2-3	.	TGTGCCAGCAGTTTAACAACTAGCACAGATACGCAGTATTTT	CASSLTTSTDTQYF
.	TRBV30	TRBJ1-6	.	TGTGCCTGGAGTTTGACGGGACCGTCATATAATTCACCCCTCCACTTT	CAWSLTGPSYNSPLHF
.	TRBV19	TRBJ2-3	.	TGTGCCAGTAGTGCACATTTGAGACCGACAGATACGCAGTATTTT	CASSAHLRPTDTQYF
.	TRBV4-1	TRBJ2-7	.	TGCGCCAGCAGCCAAGAGGCAAATGGCGTTTCTTGGTACGAGCAGTACTTC	CASSQEANGVSWYEQYF
once	TRBV15	TRBJ1-1	TRBD1	TGTGCCACCAGCAGGGGGGGACAGGGGAACACTGAAGCTTTCTTT	CATSRGGQGNTEAFF